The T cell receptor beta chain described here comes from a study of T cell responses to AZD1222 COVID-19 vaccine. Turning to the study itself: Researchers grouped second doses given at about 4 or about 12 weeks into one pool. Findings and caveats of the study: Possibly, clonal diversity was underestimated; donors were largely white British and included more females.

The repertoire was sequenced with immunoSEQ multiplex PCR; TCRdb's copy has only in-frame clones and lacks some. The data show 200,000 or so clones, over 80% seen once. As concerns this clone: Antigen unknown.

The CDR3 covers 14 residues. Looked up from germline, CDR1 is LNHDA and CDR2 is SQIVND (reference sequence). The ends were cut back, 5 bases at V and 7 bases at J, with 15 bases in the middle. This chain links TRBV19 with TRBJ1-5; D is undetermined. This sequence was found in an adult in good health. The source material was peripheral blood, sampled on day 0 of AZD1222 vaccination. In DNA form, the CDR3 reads TGTGCCAGTAGTCCCGGGAGGGCCGACCAGCCCCAGCATTTT. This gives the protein CASSPGRADQPQHF.